This is a list of T cell receptor beta chains from one sample in a study of cytomegalovirus exposure and HLA in healthy donors. Some clones are missing from TCRdb's copy, which holds only in-frame ones; the method was immunoSEQ multiplex PCR. Counted here are more than 100,000 clones, roughly 71% occurring once; the ten biggest clones make up almost 6%. The sample taken for sequencing was PBMCs. The receptors were gathered from a woman aged 45 to 65 in good health and CMV-seropositive. The CDR3 runs from the conserved cysteine through the conserved F or W. The D gene is left open where the match is weak. The size of a clone is reported for some rows only, either as once, few or many, or as a class for expanded clones.

TRBV6-5	-	TRBJ1-1	-	CASSYSTGSEAFF	TGTGCCAGCAGTTACTCTACAGGGTCAGAAGCTTTCTTT
TRBV7-6	TRBD2	TRBJ2-1	-	CASSSSGLARGGNNEQFF	TGTGCCAGCAGCTCGTCGGGACTAGCGAGAGGGGGGAACAATGAGCAGTTCTTC
TRBV10-3	-	TRBJ2-5	-	CAISEPGLETQYF	TGTGCCATCAGTGAGCCGGGTTTAGAGACCCAGTACTTC
TRBV5-4	TRBD2	TRBJ2-3	-	CASSRPSGSTDTQYF	TGTGCCAGCAGCCGACCTAGCGGTAGCACAGATACGCAGTATTTT
TRBV6-1	TRBD2	TRBJ2-1	-	CASSQAGTSSYNEQFF	TGTGCCAGCAGTCAAGCCGGGACTAGCAGTTACAATGAGCAGTTCTTC
TRBV2	-	TRBJ2-2	once	CASSKRGQTEGELFF	TGTGCCAGCAGTAAACGAGGACAGACCGAGGGGGAGCTGTTTTTT
TRBV7-9	TRBD1	TRBJ2-1	-	CASSTDRGPTAFVMDEQFF	TGTGCCAGCAGCACGGACAGGGGCCCAACTGCCTTCGTCATGGATGAGCAGTTCTTC
TRBV7-2	-	TRBJ2-2	-	CASSLGTGFGGELFF	TGTGCCAGCAGCTTGGGTACAGGGTTCGGTGGGGAGCTGTTTTTT
TRBV7-7	-	TRBJ2-7	few	CASSLTWGGKDEQYF	TGTGCCAGCAGCTTAACCTGGGGAGGAAAAGACGAGCAGTACTTC
TRBV18	TRBD1	TRBJ1-5	-	CASSQGTGGHQPQHF	TGTGCCAGCTCACAGGGGACAGGGGGACATCAGCCCCAGCATTTT
TRBV2	-	TRBJ1-2	-	CASSERAGVNYGYTF	TGTGCCAGCAGTGAACGGGCAGGGGTCAACTATGGCTACACCTTC
TRBV2	-	TRBJ1-5	few	CASCGGNQPQHF	TGTGCCAGCTGTGGAGGGAATCAGCCCCAGCATTTT
TRBV15	TRBD2	TRBJ2-1	-	CATSFWRGGFEQFF	TGTGCCACCAGCTTCTGGCGGGGGGGATTCGAGCAGTTCTTC
TRBV2	TRBD1	TRBJ1-2	-	CASTTDRDGYGYTF	TGTGCCAGCACTACGGACAGGGATGGCTATGGCTACACCTTC
TRBV4-2	TRBD1	TRBJ1-2	-	CASSPGGGFYGYTF	TGTGCCAGCAGCCCGGGAGGGGGCTTCTATGGCTACACCTTC
TRBV4-2	TRBD2	TRBJ2-5	-	CASSQTGGPETQYF	TGTGCCAGCAGCCAGACGGGGGGGCCGGAGACCCAGTACTTC
TRBV7-8	-	TRBJ2-3	few	CASSLLAPDTQYF	TGTGCCAGCAGCTTACTAGCGCCAGATACGCAGTATTTT
TRBV6-1	-	TRBJ1-5	-	CASSSTGSNQPQHF	TGTGCCAGCAGTTCCACAGGTTCCAATCAGCCCCAGCATTTT
TRBV2	-	TRBJ1-2	-	CASSEGEQDYGYTF	TGTGCCAGCAGTGAAGGGGAACAGGACTATGGCTACACCTTC
TRBV15	TRBD2	TRBJ2-3	-	CATSASGVPRAQYF	TGTGCCACCAGCGCTAGCGGGGTTCCAAGAGCGCAGTATTTT
TRBV5-4	TRBD2	TRBJ2-1	-	CASSRTSGGAPSGEQFF	TGTGCCAGCAGCCGGACTAGCGGGGGGGCCCCCTCCGGTGAGCAGTTCTTC
TRBV7-2	TRBD1	TRBJ2-3	-	CASSLTQGADTQYF	TGTGCCAGCAGCTTAACACAGGGGGCAGATACGCAGTATTTT
TRBV7-8	TRBD1	TRBJ1-4	-	CASSLGDRAEKLFF	TGTGCCAGCAGCTTAGGGGACAGGGCTGAAAAACTGTTTTTT
TRBV5-4	TRBD1	TRBJ2-3	-	CASSPPPGGEEDTQYF	TGTGCCAGCAGCCCCCCCCCAGGGGGCGAGGAAGATACGCAGTATTTT
TRBV30	-	TRBJ1-2	-	CAWSGSAPGGHGYTF	TGTGCCTGGAGTGGCTCGGCCCCCGGGGGGCATGGCTACACCTTC
TRBV2	-	TRBJ1-3	-	CASSEAAGTIYF	TGTGCCAGCAGTGAAGCCGCAGGCACCATATATTTT
TRBV7-9	-	TRBJ2-1	-	CASSLLGGSYNEQFF	TGTGCCAGCAGCTTACTCGGGGGCTCCTACAATGAGCAGTTCTTC